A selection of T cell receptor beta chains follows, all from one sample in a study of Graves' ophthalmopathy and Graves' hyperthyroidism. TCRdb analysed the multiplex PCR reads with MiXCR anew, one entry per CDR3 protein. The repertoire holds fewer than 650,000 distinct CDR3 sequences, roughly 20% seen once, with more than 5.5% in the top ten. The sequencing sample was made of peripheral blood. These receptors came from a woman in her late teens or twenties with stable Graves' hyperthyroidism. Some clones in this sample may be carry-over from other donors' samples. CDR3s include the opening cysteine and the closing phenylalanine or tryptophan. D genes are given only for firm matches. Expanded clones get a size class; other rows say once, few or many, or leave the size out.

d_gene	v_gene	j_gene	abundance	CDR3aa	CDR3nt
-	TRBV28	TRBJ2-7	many	CASSSPGYSSYEQYF	TGTGCCAGCAGTTCGCCGGGCTATAGCTCCTACGAGCAGTACTTC
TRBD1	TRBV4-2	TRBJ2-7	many	CASSQDRDRGYEQYF	TGTGCCAGCAGCCAAGATCGGGACAGGGGTTACGAGCAGTACTTC
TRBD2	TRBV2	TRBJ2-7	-	CASSTGTTRIEQYF	TGTGCCAGCAGTACCGGGACTACGCGTATCGAGCAGTACTTC
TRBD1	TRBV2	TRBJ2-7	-	CASTVTGGELREQYF	TGTGCCAGCACGGTGACAGGGGGCGAGTTGCGCGAGCAGTACTTC
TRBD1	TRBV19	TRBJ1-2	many	CASSPDDRVGDGYTF	TGTGCCAGTAGTCCTGACGACAGGGTTGGCGATGGCTACACCTTC
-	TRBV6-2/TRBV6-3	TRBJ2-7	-	CASSLYPSYEQYF	TGTGCCAGCAGCCTTTATCCGTCCTACGAGCAGTACTTC
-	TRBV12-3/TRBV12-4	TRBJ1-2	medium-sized	CASSDPWDRVITRYTF	TGTGCCAGCAGTGACCCGTGGGACCGGGTTATCACTCGCTACACCTTC
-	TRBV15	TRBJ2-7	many	CATSRDPIHYEQYF	TGTGCCACCAGCAGAGACCCTATACACTACGAGCAGTACTTC
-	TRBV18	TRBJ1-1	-	CASSQGRSNTEAFF	TGTGCCAGCTCGCAAGGACGGAGTAACACTGAAGCTTTCTTT
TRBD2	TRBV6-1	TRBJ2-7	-	CASTDPQRGDHEQYF	TGTGCCAGCACCGACCCCCAACGGGGGGACCACGAGCAGTACTTC
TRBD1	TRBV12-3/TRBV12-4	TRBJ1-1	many	CASSLQGAANTEAFF	TGTGCCAGCAGCCTACAGGGGGCGGCGAACACTGAAGCTTTCTTT
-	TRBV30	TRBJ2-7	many	CAWSAGALEQYF	TGTGCCTGGAGTGCTGGGGCTCTCGAGCAGTACTTC
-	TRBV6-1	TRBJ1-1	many	CASSEVRDMNTEAFF	TGTGCCAGCAGTGAAGTTCGCGATATGAACACTGAAGCTTTCTTT
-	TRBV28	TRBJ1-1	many	CASKERGTGTEAFF	TGTGCCAGCAAGGAGCGGGGTACGGGCACTGAAGCTTTCTTT
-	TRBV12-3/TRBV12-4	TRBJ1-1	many	CASNSWGGNTEAFF	TGTGCCAGCAACTCCTGGGGGGGTAACACTGAAGCTTTCTTT
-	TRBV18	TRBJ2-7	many	CASSPNPPGASYEQYF	TGTGCCAGCTCACCAAATCCGCCGGGCGCTTCCTACGAGCAGTACTTC
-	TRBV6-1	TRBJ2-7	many	CASSMTESYEQYF	TGTGCCAGCAGTATGACAGAGTCCTACGAGCAGTACTTC
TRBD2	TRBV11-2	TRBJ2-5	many	CASSLEWQGGVKTQYF	TGTGCCAGCAGCTTAGAGTGGCAGGGAGGGGTAAAGACCCAGTACTTC
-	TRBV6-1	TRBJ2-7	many	CASRTRVDPSEQYF	TGTGCCAGCAGGACCAGGGTAGACCCATCCGAGCAGTACTTC
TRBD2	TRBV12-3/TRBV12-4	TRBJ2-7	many	CASSPGGLSYEQYF	TGTGCCAGCAGTCCGGGGGGTCTCTCCTACGAGCAGTACTTC
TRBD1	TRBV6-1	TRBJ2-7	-	CASSDVGQGAFYNYEQYF	TGTGCCAGCAGTGATGTCGGGCAGGGGGCCTTCTACAACTACGAGCAGTACTTC
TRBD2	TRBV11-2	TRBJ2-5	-	CASSPGTSGEGETQYF	TGTGCCAGCAGCCCTGGGACTAGCGGGGAGGGGGAGACCCAGTACTTC
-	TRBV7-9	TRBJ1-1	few	CASSLRVGDTEAFF	TGTGCCAGCAGCTTACGTGTGGGGGACACTGAAGCTTTCTTT
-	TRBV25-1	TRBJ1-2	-	CATAAYNGYTF	TGTGCCACCGCCGCGTATAATGGCTACACCTTC
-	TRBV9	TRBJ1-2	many	CASSPSPPAIYGYTF	TGTGCCAGCAGCCCGAGTCCCCCAGCCATCTATGGCTACACCTTC
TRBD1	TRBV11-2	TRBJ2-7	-	CASSEAVGYRGEQYF	TGTGCCAGCAGTGAAGCGGTGGGCTACAGGGGTGAGCAGTACTTC
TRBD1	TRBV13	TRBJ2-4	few	CASSLDDRGQYF	TGTGCCAGCAGCTTAGACGACAGGGGCCAGTACTTC
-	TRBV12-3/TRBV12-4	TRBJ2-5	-	CASSGQLAGETQYF	TGTGCCAGCAGTGGTCAGCTGGCTGGAGAGACCCAGTACTTC
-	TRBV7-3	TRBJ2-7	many	CASSLIGGAHEQYF	TGTGCCAGCAGCTTAATTGGGGGGGCCCACGAGCAGTACTTC
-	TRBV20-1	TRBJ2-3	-	CSARDGGGYADTQYF	TGCAGTGCTAGGGATGGGGGGGGCTATGCAGATACGCAGTATTTT
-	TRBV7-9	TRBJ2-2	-	CASSQLSGELFF	TGTGCCAGCAGCCAGCTATCCGGGGAGCTGTTTTTT
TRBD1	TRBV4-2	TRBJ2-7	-	CASSQEGGREYF	TGTGCCAGCAGCCAAGAAGGGGGCCGGGAGTACTTC
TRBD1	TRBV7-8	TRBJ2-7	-	CASSLVAGGTPGEQYF	TGTGCCAGCAGCTTAGTAGCAGGGGGCACCCCGGGCGAGCAGTACTTC
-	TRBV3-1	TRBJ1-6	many	CASSQGRNSPLHF	TGTGCCAGCAGCCAAGGGAGGAATTCACCCCTCCACTTT
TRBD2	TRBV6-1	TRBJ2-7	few	CASSQRGGLSYEQYF	TGTGCCAGCAGCCAACGGGGGGGCTTATCCTACGAGCAGTACTTC
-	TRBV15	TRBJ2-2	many	CATSRGRQNTGELFF	TGTGCCACCAGCAGAGGACGGCAGAACACCGGGGAGCTGTTTTTT
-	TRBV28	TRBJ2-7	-	CASSRAGTYEQYF	TGTGCCAGCAGCCGGGCGGGAACCTACGAGCAGTACTTC
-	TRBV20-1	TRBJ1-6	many	CSAREGMSLHF	TGCAGTGCTAGAGAAGGGATGTCCCTCCACTTT
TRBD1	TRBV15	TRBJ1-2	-	CATSRKDRTYGYTF	TGTGCCACCAGCAGAAAGGACAGGACCTATGGCTACACCTTC
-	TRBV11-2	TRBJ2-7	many	CASTLAGNEQYF	TGTGCCAGCACCCTTGCTGGAAACGAGCAGTACTTC
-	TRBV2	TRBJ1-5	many	CASRQGVGQPQHF	TGTGCCAGCAGACAGGGTGTAGGTCAGCCCCAGCATTTT
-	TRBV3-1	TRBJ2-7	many	CASSQERTDYEQYF	TGTGCCAGCAGCCAAGAGAGGACAGACTACGAGCAGTACTTC